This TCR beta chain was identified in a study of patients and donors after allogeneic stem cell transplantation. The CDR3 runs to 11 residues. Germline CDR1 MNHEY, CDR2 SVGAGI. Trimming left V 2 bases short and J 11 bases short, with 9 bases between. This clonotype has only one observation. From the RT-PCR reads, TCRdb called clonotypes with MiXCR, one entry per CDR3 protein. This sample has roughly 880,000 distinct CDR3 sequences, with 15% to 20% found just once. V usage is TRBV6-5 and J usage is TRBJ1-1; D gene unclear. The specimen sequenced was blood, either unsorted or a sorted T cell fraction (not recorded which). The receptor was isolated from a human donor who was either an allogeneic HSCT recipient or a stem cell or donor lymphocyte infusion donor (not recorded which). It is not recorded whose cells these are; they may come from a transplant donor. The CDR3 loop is CASSYGLGAFF. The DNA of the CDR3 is TGTGCCAGCAGTTACGGACTTGGGGCTTTCTTT.